The entry below describes one TCR beta chain. TCRdb's table, derived via immunoSEQ multiplex PCR, lists solely in-frame clones and lacks some. This sample has 300,000 to 400,000 clones, with about 73% found just once. The sample comes from a study of shared clonotypes between healthy human individuals. The CDR3 is 15 amino acids. The specimen was memory CD4+ T cells sorted from blood. Noted subset: CD45RA-negative fraction. The chain is built from TRBV21-1 and TRBJ1-2. TRBV21-1 is annotated as a pseudogene. The receptor comes from a man aged 30 to 39 in good health. CDR3 bases: TGTGCCAGCCCCGCAAACGGGGGCTCTTGGCATGGCTACACCTTC. Encoded protein: CASPANGGSWHGYTF.